Shown below are 22 T cell receptor beta chains from a single sample sequenced in a study of blood T cell repertoires in COVID-19. The data were produced by immunoSEQ multiplex PCR, yet TCRdb's version contains in-frame clones alone and is incomplete. The table shows around 130,000 clones, with 75% to 90% occurring only once. The sample was peripheral blood. The origin of the receptors is a human donor in a cohort sampled during active COVID-19.

The rearrangement uses TRBV30 and TRBJ2-7, with 10 positions matching TRBD1. V shed 1 base, J shed 6 bases, and the junction held 3 bases outside the gene matches. This CDR3 is built from 13 residues. Germline V CDR1 and CDR2: GTSNPN, SVGIG (reference sequence). Here the CDR3 reads CAWSDGTGVEQYF. The CDR3 nucleotides read TGTGCCTGGAGTGACGGGACAGGGGTCGAGCAGTACTTC.

This clone was observed a few times. V is TRBV7-2 and J is TRBJ1-4, with D tentatively TRBD1 (6 bases). The germline V gene encodes CDR1 SGHTA and CDR2 FQGNSA. Trimming left V 5 bases short and J 8 bases short, with 15 bases between. CDR3 length equals 14 residues. The CDR3, as DNA: TGTGCCAGCAGCCCTGTGGGGGCTGAAGAAAAACTGTTTTTT. As protein: CASSPVGAEEKLFF.

The chain recombines TRBV27 with TRBJ1-5; no reliable D call. The germline CDR1 and CDR2 sequences are MNHEY and SMNVEV (reference sequence). Trimming removed 6 bases from V and 7 bases from J, with 19 bases in between. This CDR3 spans 15 amino acids. For the CDR3, the DNA is TGTGCCAGCAGATCCGTCGCAGGACTGATACAGCCCCAGCATTTT. It is translated as CASRSVAGLIQPQHF.

The table lists this clone with a count of one. This chain uses TRBV6-5 with TRBJ2-3; D is ambiguous. Trimming took 0 bases from V and 4 from J, leaving 8 bases between them. Germline-derived CDR1 and CDR2 are MNHEY and SVGAGI. The CDR3 sequence is 14 residues long. The CDR3 loop reads CASSYSMRSDTQYF. In DNA form, the CDR3 reads TGTGCCAGCAGTTACTCTATGCGGTCAGATACGCAGTATTTT.

The chain carries TRBV29-1 and TRBJ2-1, with TRBD2 matching 10 bases. The CDR3 extends over 16 amino acids. From germline, CDR1 is SQVTM and CDR2 ANQGSEA. V lost 8 bases and J lost 1; bases outside the gene matches: 11. CDR3 loop: CSIFTLAGGSYNEQFF. DNA of the CDR3: TGCAGCATCTTCACGTTAGCGGGGGGTTCCTACAATGAGCAGTTCTTC.

This clone was counted once. The chain combines TRBV5-4 with TRBJ1-6; 9 positions agree with TRBD1. Germline-derived CDR1 and CDR2 are SGHNT and YYREEE (reference sequence). The CDR3 is made up of 17 amino acids. The trim removed 1 base at V and 9 bases at J, leaving 11 bases unmatched. The CDR3 nucleotides read TGTGCCAGCAGCTTGATTATGGGACAGGGCAAAAGTTCACCCCTCCACTTT. This encodes CASSLIMGQGKSSPLHF.

The gene calls are TRBV6-2 or TRBV6-3 and TRBJ1-1; 8 bases are shared with TRBD1. The germline V gene has CDR1 MNHEY and CDR2 SVGEGT. The CDR3 length is 17 residues. The J segment lost 3 bases and the V segment lost 5 bases, leaving 14 bases of the junction unmatched. This CDR3 is CASSAFRTGYKDTEAFF. The CDR3 DNA reads as TGTGCCAGCAGTGCGTTTCGGACAGGGTATAAGGACACTGAAGCTTTCTTT.

The chain has TRBV3-1 (or the pseudogene TRBV3-2) and TRBJ2-1; D is possibly TRBD2 (5 bases). The CDR3 covers 11 residues. Germline V CDR1 and CDR2: LGHDT, YNNKEL (reference sequence). The V end lost 4 bases, the J end lost 12 bases, and 10 bases lay between the germline ends. The CDR3 DNA is TGTGCCAGCAGCCTCGGAGGTGGGCAGTTCTTC. This encodes CASSLGGGQFF.

The CDR3 reads CASSSTGGYTF. The CDR3 nucleotides are TGTGCCAGCAGTTCCACTGGTGGCTACACCTTC. The chain couples TRBV6-5 to TRBJ1-2; D is unclear. This CDR3 comprises 11 residues. Between the trimmed V and J ends, which lost 4 bases and 7 bases, there was a span of 7 bases. Germline V gene data show CDR1 as MNHEY and CDR2 as SVGAGI.

In regard to this clone: Being one base from a much bigger clone, this may be a read error. Other nucleotide sequences in the sample specify the same CDR3. The genes are TRBV2 and TRBJ1-1, with D possibly being TRBD1 (5 bases). CDR3 length: 16 amino acids. In germline, CDR1 is SNHLY, CDR2 FYNNEI. DNA of the CDR3: TGTGCCAGTAGTGAAGTGTGGACATCTGCCGAACAAGGAGCTTTCTTT. This translates into CASSEVWTSAEQGAFF.

The J gene is TRBJ2-1, the V gene TRBV9; TRBD2 might be the D (6 bases). V dropped 4 bases and J dropped 9 bases, with 11 bases sitting between them. The length of the CDR3 is 12 residues. CDR1 and CDR2 (germline): SGDLS, YYNGEE. CDR3: CASSRDFGEQFF. In DNA form, the CDR3 reads TGTGCCAGCAGCCGGGACTTCGGTGAGCAGTTCTTC. The complete variable domain, with remaining parts taken from reference TRBV9 and TRBJ2-1, reads DSGVTQTPKHLITATGQRVTLRCSPRSGDLSVYWYQQSLDQGLQFLIQYYNGEERAKGNILERFSAQQFPDLHSELNLSSLELGDSALYFCASSRDFGEQFFGPGTRLTVL.

V is TRBV19 and J is TRBJ1-2, with D possibly being TRBD1 (5 bases). The CDR3 runs 13 residues. V lost 6 bases and J lost 4, with 12 bases in between. Germline loops: CDR1 LNHDA, CDR2 SQIVND (reference sequence). The chain's CDR3 is CASSPRDSYGYTF. The CDR3 DNA reads as TGTGCCAGTAGCCCCCGGGACTCCTATGGCTACACCTTC.

In this sample, this clone turned up a few times. The chain combines TRBV7-6 with TRBJ2-5; D is undetermined. This CDR3 is built from 16 residues. Trimming cost V 2 bases and J 0 bases, with 13 bases left between them. Germline CDR1 is SGHVS and CDR2 is FNYEAQ. The CDR3 bases are TGTGCCAGCAGCTTATATTCTGGCGGCTACCAAGAGACCCAGTACTTC. It yields the protein CASSLYSGGYQETQYF. The entire variable domain, with the rest obtained from reference TRBV7-6 and TRBJ2-5, is as follows: GAGVSQSPRYKVTKRGQDVALRCDPISGHVSLYWYRQALGQGPEFLTYFNYEAQQDKSGLPNDRFSAERPEGSISTLTIQRTEQRDSAMYRCASSLYSGGYQETQYFGPGTRLLVL.

The rearrangement uses TRBV5-1 and TRBJ2-1; 13 bases match TRBD2. J was trimmed by 6 bases and V by 0 bases; bases with no gene match: 3. CDR3 length: 16 residues. The germline gives CDR1 SGHRS, CDR2 YFSETQ. CDR3 region: CASSLGGLAGRNEQFF. The CDR3 DNA reads TGCGCCAGCAGCTTGGGGGGACTAGCGGGACGCAATGAGCAGTTCTTC.

The genes are TRBV7-2 and TRBJ2-7; D unclear. Trimming removed 6 bases from V and 3 bases from J, with 12 bases in between. The germline CDR1 and CDR2 sequences are SGHTA and FQGNSA. This CDR3 region has 13 residues. The CDR3 DNA sequence: TGTGCCAGCAGTAGTCGAAGACTCTACGAGCAGTACTTC. Translating gives CASSSRRLYEQYF.

The J gene is TRBJ1-1, the V gene TRBV7-3; 8 bases match TRBD1. The CDR3 loop spans 14 amino acids. Trimming cost V 5 bases and J 6 bases; bases outside gene matches: 8. The germline gives CDR1 SGHTA, CDR2 FQGTGA. The CDR3 is CASSPQGVGAEAFF. The DNA of the CDR3 is TGTGCCAGCAGCCCACAGGGGGTAGGGGCTGAAGCTTTCTTT.

This clone was seen just once. V and J are TRBV5-6 and TRBJ1-5; 11 nucleotides line up with TRBD1. CDR3 length: 16 residues. The germline CDR1 and CDR2 sequences are SGHDT and YYEEEE. With V trimmed by 4 bases and J by 4 bases, 7 bases remained unmatched. In nucleotides, the CDR3 is TGTGCCAGCAGCCCTTGGGGACAGGGGGGGAATCAGCCCCAGCATTTT. Its protein is CASSPWGQGGNQPQHF.

This chain connects TRBV4-1 to TRBJ1-1; 8 bases line up with TRBD1. Trimming removed 4 bases from V and 0 bases from J; junction bases left unmatched: 10. The CDR3 spans 17 residues. CDR1 and CDR2 (germline): MGHRA, YSYEKL. Written as DNA, the CDR3 is TGCGCCAGCAGCCCGACCGGGACAGGTACCATGAACACTGAAGCTTTCTTT. This translates into CASSPTGTGTMNTEAFF.

This clone was found a few times. This chain uses TRBV6-1 with TRBJ2-3; D perhaps matches TRBD2 (5 bases). Trimming left V 2 bases short and J 1 base short, with 19 bases between. CDR3 length equals 18 residues. CDR1 and CDR2 from the germline V gene are MNHNS and SASEGT. The CDR3 nucleotides read TGTGCCAGCAGTGAACGGAGGTTATCCCCCTCCCGCACAGATACGCAGTATTTT. This translates into CASSERRLSPSRTDTQYF.

This chain uses TRBV9 with TRBJ1-1; the D is unclear. This CDR3 contains 14 residues. Germline-derived CDR1 and CDR2 are SGDLS and YYNGEE. V lost 3 bases and J 2 bases, leaving 11 bases between the germline ends. CDR3 sequence: CASSAQGSNTEAFF. Written as DNA, the CDR3 is TGTGCCAGCAGCGCCCAAGGGAGCAACACTGAAGCTTTCTTT. The full variable domain, its missing parts supplied by reference TRBV9 and TRBJ1-1, is DSGVTQTPKHLITATGQRVTLRCSPRSGDLSVYWYQQSLDQGLQFLIQYYNGEERAKGNILERFSAQQFPDLHSELNLSSLELGDSALYFCASSAQGSNTEAFFGQGTRLTVV.

The gene calls are TRBV7-9 and TRBJ2-3; possible D gene TRBD2, 6 bases. This CDR3 region has 15 residues. The V end was cut by 2 bases, the J end by 1 base, with 10 bases between. CDR1 and CDR2 (germline): SEHNR, FQNEAQ (reference sequence). The CDR3 DNA follows: TGTGCCAGCAGCTTACGGCCTAGCGGCACAGATACGCAGTATTTT. As protein: CASSLRPSGTDTQYF.

This clone was counted only a few times. The rearrangement joins TRBV27 to TRBJ2-2; D gene unclear. CDR1 MNHEY and CDR2 SMNVEV come from the germline V gene (reference sequence). V lost 3 bases and J 6 bases, leaving 11 bases between the germline ends. The CDR3 loop spans 14 amino acids. DNA for the CDR3: TGTGCCAGCAGTTTGGATATAGCTGCCGGGGAGCTGTTTTTT. This sequence encodes CASSLDIAAGELFF.